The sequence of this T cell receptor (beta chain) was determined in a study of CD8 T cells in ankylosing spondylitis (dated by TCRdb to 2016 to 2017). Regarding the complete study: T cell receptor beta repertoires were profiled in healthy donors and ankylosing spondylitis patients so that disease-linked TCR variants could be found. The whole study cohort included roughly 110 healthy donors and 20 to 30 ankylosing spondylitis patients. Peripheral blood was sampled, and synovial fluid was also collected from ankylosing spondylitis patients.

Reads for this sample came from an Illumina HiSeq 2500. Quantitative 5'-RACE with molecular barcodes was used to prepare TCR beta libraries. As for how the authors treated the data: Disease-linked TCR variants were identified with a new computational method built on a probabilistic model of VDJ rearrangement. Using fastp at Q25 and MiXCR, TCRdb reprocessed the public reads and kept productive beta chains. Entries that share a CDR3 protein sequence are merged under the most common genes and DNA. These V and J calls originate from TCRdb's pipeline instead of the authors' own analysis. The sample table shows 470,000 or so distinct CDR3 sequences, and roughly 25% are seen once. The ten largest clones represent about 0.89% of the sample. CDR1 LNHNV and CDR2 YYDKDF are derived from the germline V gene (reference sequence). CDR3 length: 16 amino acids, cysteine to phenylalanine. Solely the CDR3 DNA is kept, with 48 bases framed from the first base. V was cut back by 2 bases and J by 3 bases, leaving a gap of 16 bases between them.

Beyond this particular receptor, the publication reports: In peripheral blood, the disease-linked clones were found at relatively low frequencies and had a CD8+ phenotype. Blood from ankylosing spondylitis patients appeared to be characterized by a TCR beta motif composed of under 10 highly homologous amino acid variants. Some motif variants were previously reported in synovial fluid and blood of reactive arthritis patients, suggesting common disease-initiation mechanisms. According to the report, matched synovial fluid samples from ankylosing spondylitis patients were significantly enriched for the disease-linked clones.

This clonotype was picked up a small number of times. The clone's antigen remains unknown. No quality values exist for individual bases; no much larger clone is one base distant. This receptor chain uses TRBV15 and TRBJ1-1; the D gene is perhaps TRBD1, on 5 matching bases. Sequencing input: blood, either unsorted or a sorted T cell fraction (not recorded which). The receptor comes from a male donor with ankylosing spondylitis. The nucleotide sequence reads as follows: TGTGCCACCAGCAGACGACTTGGCCTAGGGGACACTGAAGCTTTCTTT. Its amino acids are CATSRRLGLGDTEAFF.